A single sample is the source of the 19 T cell receptor beta chains below, sequenced in a study of T cells in Graves' hyperthyroidism and ophthalmopathy. Using RNA transcripts as the source, TCR beta CDR3 regions were amplified. Primed by the HTBI set, a first-round RT-PCR was run on the TCR CDR3. TCRdb re-called the multiplex PCR reads with MiXCR, one entry per CDR3 protein. The sample has about half a million distinct CDR3 sequences, approximately 16% seen once. The specimen was blood. These receptors all stem from a woman aged 25 to 39 with Graves' ophthalmopathy.

This sequence joins TRBV20-1 and TRBJ2-1; tentatively, D is TRBD1 or TRBD2 (5 bases each). The V end lost 5 bases, the J end lost 0 bases, and 11 bases lay between the germline ends. CDR1 DFQATT and CDR2 SNEGSKA come from the germline V gene (reference sequence). The CDR3 has 14 residues. CDR3: CSAPRGHSYNEQFF. As DNA, the CDR3 is TGCAGTGCTCCCCGGGGCCACTCCTACAATGAGCAGTTCTTC.

This clonotype appeared many times. The CDR3 nucleotides read TGTGCCAGCAGCTTAGCGACGGGGAGGTTTACAGAAAACAATGAGCAGTTCTTC. Protein: CASSLATGRFTENNEQFF. The chain uses TRBV7-9 and TRBJ2-1; possible D gene TRBD2, 6 bases. This CDR3 is 18 amino acids long. V lost 0 bases and J 5 bases, leaving 20 bases between the germline ends. CDR1 and CDR2 (germline): SEHNR, FQNEAQ (reference sequence).

The J gene is TRBJ2-7, the V gene TRBV6-1; no definite D call. The CDR3 consists of 13 residues. Germline CDR1 and CDR2: MNHNS and SASEGT. The V and J ends lost 6 bases and 2 bases respectively, with 11 bases between them. CDR3 nucleotide sequence: TGTGCCAGCAGAGAATATAAAGCCTACGAGCAGTACTTC. Its translation is CASREYKAYEQYF.

The gene calls are TRBV12-3 or TRBV12-4 and TRBJ2-1; 10 nucleotides agree with TRBD2. Trimming took 11 bases from V and 9 from J; bases not matched to a gene: 13. The CDR3 consists of 14 residues. CDR3 sequence reads: CAGKIAGGSSEQFF. DNA of the CDR3: TGTGCCGGAAAAATAGCGGGAGGCTCGAGTGAGCAGTTCTTC.

This clonotype was detected many times. The chain couples TRBV2 to TRBJ2-7, with 9 bases aligning to TRBD2. J lost 1 base, V lost 3 bases, and 4 bases had no gene match. CDR3 length: 15 residues. Germline CDR1 and CDR2: SNHLY and FYNNEI. The CDR3 protein is CASSDPSGRSYEQYF. The CDR3 DNA follows: TGTGCCAGCAGTGATCCGAGCGGGAGGTCCTACGAGCAGTACTTC. The variable domain in full, completed from reference TRBV2 and TRBJ2-7, reads EPEVTQTPSHQVTQMGQEVILRCVPISNHLYFYWYRQILGQKVEFLVSFYNNEISEKSEIFDDQFSVERPDGSNFTLKIRSTKLEDSAMYFCASSDPSGRSYEQYFGPGTRLTVT.

The sample holds many counts of this clonotype. DNA for the CDR3: TGTGCCAGCAGGGAAGAACAGGCTTCTTCCTACGAGCAGTACTTC. This gives the protein CASREEQASSYEQYF. The genes are TRBV28 and TRBJ2-7; maybe TRBD1 (5 bases). Germline V lookup: CDR1 MDHEN, CDR2 SYDVKM. With 6 bases removed from V and 1 base from J, the gap between germline ends came to 16 bases. The CDR3 runs to 15 residues.

This clonotype was picked up many times. V gene TRBV20-1 combines with J gene TRBJ2-1; 8 positions match TRBD1. The trim removed 5 bases at V and 9 bases at J, leaving 9 bases unmatched. This CDR3 spans 13 amino acids. The germline CDR1 and CDR2 sequences are DFQATT and SNEGSKA (reference sequence). CDR3 DNA: TGCAGTGCTGACCCCCGGACAGGGAGTGAGCAGTTCTTC. This sequence encodes CSADPRTGSEQFF.

This clonotype came up many times. The rearrangement links TRBV30 to TRBJ2-1, with D tentatively TRBD2 (5 bases). CDR1 is GTSNPN, CDR2 SVGIG, per germline (reference sequence). This CDR3 has 15 residues. V was shortened by 3 bases and J by 0 bases, with 12 bases between the two germline ends. CDR3 in DNA: TGTGCCTGGAGGAGGAGGCTAGGCTCCTACAATGAGCAGTTCTTC. Translated: CAWRRRLGSYNEQFF.

This clonotype was detected many times. The V gene is TRBV3-1, the J gene TRBJ1-2; tentatively, D is TRBD1 (5 bases). CDR1 and CDR2 (germline): LGHDT, YNNKEL (reference sequence). This CDR3 is 15 amino acids long. V was pared by 3 bases and J by 7 bases, with 18 bases between. DNA for the CDR3: TGTGCCAGCAGCCATGCTGGGACTCCGACTGGTGGCTACACCTTC. Translated, it gives CASSHAGTPTGGYTF.

This clonotype was counted at least ten times. J is TRBJ1-4 and V is TRBV12-3 or TRBV12-4; 7 positions match TRBD1. V was pared by 3 bases and J by 5 bases, with 3 bases of the junction left unmatched. The CDR3 length is 14 residues. CDR3 in DNA: TGTGCCAGCAGTTTGATACAGGGGAATGAAAAACTGTTTTTT. Translating it yields CASSLIQGNEKLFF.

This clonotype was seen ten or more times. This chain links TRBV6-1 with TRBJ2-7; D is perhaps TRBD1 (6 bases). Germline values: CDR1 MNHNS, CDR2 SASEGT. V was pared by 8 bases and J by 3 bases, with 14 bases between. This CDR3 region has 13 residues. This CDR3 is CASGGQTFYEQYF. The CDR3 DNA sequence: TGTGCCAGCGGTGGACAGACTTTCTACGAGCAGTACTTC.

This clonotype was counted only a few times. The chain joins TRBV20-1 to TRBJ2-5, with 7 positions matching TRBD1. Germline loops: CDR1 DFQATT, CDR2 SNEGSKA (reference sequence). The CDR3 contains 15 residues. J gave up 2 bases and V 6 bases, and 12 bases lay outside the gene matches. CDR3 region: CSARTGQEPQETQYF. CDR3 nucleotide sequence: TGCAGTGCCAGAACCGGACAGGAACCGCAAGAGACCCAGTACTTC.

The J gene is TRBJ2-5, the V gene TRBV6-2 or TRBV6-3; 8 bases are shared with TRBD2. The germline V gene encodes CDR1 MNHEY and CDR2 SVGEGT. V was pared by 4 bases and J by 0 bases, with 7 bases of the junction left unmatched. CDR3 size: 16 residues. The CDR3 DNA is TGTGCCAGCAGTTTAGTAGCGGGGCCGTACCAAGAGACCCAGTACTTC. Its translation is CASSLVAGPYQETQYF.

This clonotype has a handful of counts. V is TRBV29-1 and J is TRBJ1-2, with D hard to call. The CDR3 is 11 amino acids. Germline V lookup: CDR1 SQVTM, CDR2 ANQGSEA. V was trimmed by 5 bases and J by 4 bases, leaving 8 bases between them. In nucleotides, the CDR3 is TGCAGCGTTTTCAGAATCTATGGCTACACCTTC. The encoded protein is CSVFRIYGYTF. The variable domain in full, completed from reference TRBV29-1 and TRBJ1-2, reads SAVISQKPSRDICQRGTSLTIQCQVDSQVTMMFWYRQQPGQSLTLIATANQGSEATYESGFVIDKFPISRPNLTFSTLTVSNMSPEDSSIYLCSVFRIYGYTFGSGTRLTVV.

This clonotype was seen at least ten times. The V and J genes are TRBV28 and TRBJ1-5, with 8 bases lining up with TRBD1. The CDR3 is 16 residues long. CDR1 is MDHEN, CDR2 SYDVKM, per germline. V lost 7 bases and J lost 8; bases outside the gene matches: 16. Written as DNA, the CDR3 is TGTGCCAGCAAACTAAACCAGGGGGCGCCAAGTGAGCCCCAGCATTTT. Protein product: CASKLNQGAPSEPQHF.

A remark on this clonotype: The junction differs from germline at one of its ends, possibly a read error. The rearrangement uses TRBV7-2 and TRBJ1-2, with unresolved D. Germline V gene lookup returns CDR1 SGHTA and CDR2 FQGNSA. The CDR3 sequence is 16 residues long. The CDR3 sequence: CASSDGVLIRSYGYIF. Written as DNA, the CDR3 is TGTGCCAGCAGCGATGGGGTGTTAATCAGGAGCTATGGCTACATCTTC.

This clonotype has ten or more counts. V usage is TRBV11-2 and J usage is TRBJ2-3; D perhaps matches TRBD1 (5 bases). The V end was cut by 1 base, the J end by 11 bases, with 7 bases between. Germline V lookup: CDR1 SGHAT, CDR2 FQNNGV. The CDR3 covers 11 residues. CDR3 loop: CASSLGQKQYF. CDR3 in DNA: TGTGCCAGCAGCTTAGGACAGAAGCAGTATTTT.

The table lists this clonotype with many counts. The gene calls are TRBV5-6 and TRBJ2-7; possible D gene TRBD1, 6 bases. Between the trimmed V and J ends, which lost 4 bases and 0 bases, there was a span of 11 bases. From germline, CDR1 is SGHDT and CDR2 YYEEEE. The CDR3 extends over 14 amino acids. CDR3 in amino acids: CASSGIQGSYEQYF. The CDR3 DNA follows: TGTGCCAGCAGCGGGATACAGGGCTCCTACGAGCAGTACTTC.

Ten or more counts support this clonotype. The rearrangement joins TRBV2 to TRBJ1-1; no definite D call. The CDR3 is 13 amino acids. From germline, CDR1 is SNHLY and CDR2 FYNNEI. The V end lost 11 bases, the J end lost 0 bases, and 13 bases lay between the germline ends. The CDR3 here is CASMPNMNTEAFF. The CDR3 DNA reads TGTGCCTCAATGCCCAACATGAACACTGAAGCTTTCTTT.